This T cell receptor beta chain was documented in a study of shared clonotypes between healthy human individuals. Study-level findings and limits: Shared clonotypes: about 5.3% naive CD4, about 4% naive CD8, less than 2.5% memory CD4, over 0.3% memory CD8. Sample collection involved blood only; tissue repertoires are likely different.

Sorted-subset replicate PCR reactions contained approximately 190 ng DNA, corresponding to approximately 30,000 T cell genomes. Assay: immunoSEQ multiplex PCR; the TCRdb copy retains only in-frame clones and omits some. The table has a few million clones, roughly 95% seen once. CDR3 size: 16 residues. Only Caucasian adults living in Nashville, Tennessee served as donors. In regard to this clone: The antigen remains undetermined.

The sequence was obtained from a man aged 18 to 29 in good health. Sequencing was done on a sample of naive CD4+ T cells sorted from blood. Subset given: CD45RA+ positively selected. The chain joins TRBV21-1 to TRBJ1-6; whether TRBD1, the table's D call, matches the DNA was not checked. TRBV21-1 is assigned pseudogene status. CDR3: CASSRPGGSYNSPLHF. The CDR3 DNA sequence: TGTGCCAGCAGCAGGCCAGGGGGCTCCTATAATTCACCCCTCCACTTT.